One and the same sample provided the 10 T cell receptor beta chains below, sequenced in a study of T cell changes during pregnancy in multiple sclerosis. The protocol was immunoSEQ multiplex PCR, while the TCRdb copy is restricted to in-frame clones and leaves out a portion. The sample carries roughly 38,000 clones, about 88% recorded once. The material was peripheral blood, obtained in the third trimester of pregnancy. These receptors were obtained from a female donor in good health, enrolled as a control in a pregnancy study.

The J gene is TRBJ2-2, the V gene TRBV5-1; unclear D gene. Trimming cost V 4 bases and J 8 bases, with 21 bases left between them. Germline V gives CDR1 SGHRS, CDR2 YFSETQ. The CDR3 is 16 residues long. CDR3: CASSPTFAAAQGELFF. The DNA for the CDR3 is TGCGCCAGCAGCCCGACGTTTGCGGCAGCCCAAGGGGAGCTGTTTTTT. Together with reference TRBV5-1 and TRBJ2-2, the CDR3 gives the full variable domain: KAGVTQTPRYLIKTRGQQVTLSCSPISGHRSVSWYQQTPGQGLQFLFEYFSETQRNKGNFPGRFSGRQFSNSRSEMNVSTLELGDSALYLCASSPTFAAAQGELFFGEGSRLTVL.

J is TRBJ2-2 and V is TRBV4-3; 8 bases agree with TRBD2. This CDR3 region has 17 residues. V gave up 1 base and J gave up 0 bases; unmatched junction bases: 4. Germline CDR1 LGHNA, CDR2 YSLEER. As DNA, the CDR3 is TGCGCCAGCAGCCAAGGAGGTAGCGGGGCGAACACCGGGGAGCTGTTTTTT. This gives the protein CASSQGGSGANTGELFF.

This sequence joins TRBV19 and TRBJ2-2; TRBD2 aligns across 11 bases. Unmatched junction bases numbered 9, after V lost 3 bases and J lost 0 bases. Germline assignment: CDR1 LNHDA and CDR2 SQIVND (reference sequence). This CDR3 is 19 amino acids long. The CDR3 loop reads CASSIGLAGGRANTGELFF. CDR3 bases: TGTGCCAGTAGTATTGGGCTAGCGGGGGGCCGCGCGAACACCGGGGAGCTGTTTTTT.

The chain employs TRBV6-6 and TRBJ1-6, with D possibly TRBD1 on 5 matching bases. The germline gives CDR1 MNHNY, CDR2 SVGAGI (reference sequence). CDR3 size: 15 residues. V shed 5 bases and J shed 6 bases, with 14 bases lying between them. CDR3 bases: TGTGCCAGCAGTCTGGGCACCGGGGGTAATTCACCCCTCCACTTT. Translating it yields CASSLGTGGNSPLHF.

This clone was observed a few times. The genes are TRBV18 and TRBJ2-7, with TRBD1 identical over 7 bases. This CDR3 comprises 14 residues. Germline assignment: CDR1 KGHSH and CDR2 LQKENI. Unmatched junction bases numbered 3, after V lost 2 bases and J lost 2 bases. Here the CDR3 reads CASSPTGVPYEQYF. The CDR3 nucleotides read TGTGCCAGCTCACCAACAGGGGTTCCCTACGAGCAGTACTTC. Full variable domain (outside the CDR3, taken from reference TRBV18 and TRBJ2-7): NAGVMQNPRHLVRRRGQEARLRCSPMKGHSHVYWYRQLPEEGLKFMVYLQKENIIDESGMPKERFSAEFPKEGPSILRIQQVVRGDSAAYFCASSPTGVPYEQYFGPGTRLTVT.

The chain carries TRBV28 and TRBJ2-6; D perhaps matches TRBD1 (6 bases). Germline V gene data show CDR1 as MDHEN and CDR2 as SYDVKM. V lost 10 bases to trimming and J lost 0 bases, with 10 bases between them. This CDR3 has 14 amino acids. CDR3 coding DNA: TGTGCCACGACAGGCGACTCTGGGGCCAACGTCCTGACTTTC. Protein: CATTGDSGANVLTF. Drawing the rest from reference TRBV28 and TRBJ2-6, the complete variable domain is DVKVTQSSRYLVKRTGEKVFLECVQDMDHENMFWYRQDPGLGLRLIYFSYDVKMKEKGDIPEGYSVSREKKERFSLILESASTNQTSMYLCATTGDSGANVLTFGAGSRLTVL.

V usage is TRBV9 and J usage is TRBJ2-3; D call uncertain. The CDR3 consists of 15 residues. Germline CDR1 is SGDLS and CDR2 is YYNGEE. V was cut by 4 bases and J by 0 bases, with 12 bases left in between. The CDR3 region has the DNA TGTGCCAGCAGCACCTACTCCCTTAGCACAGATACGCAGTATTTT. Amino acid sequence: CASSTYSLSTDTQYF.

V gene TRBV5-4 combines with J gene TRBJ1-2, with D perhaps matching TRBD1 (5 bases). There are 14 residues in the CDR3. Germline V gene sequence: CDR1 SGHNT, CDR2 YYREEE (reference sequence). Trimming took 4 bases from V and 1 from J, leaving 11 bases between them. The CDR3 region has the DNA TGTGCCAGCAGCCCGACAGAGGATAACTATGGCTACACCTTC. Encoded protein: CASSPTEDNYGYTF.

V gene TRBV5-5 combines with J gene TRBJ2-3, with 7 nucleotides matching TRBD1. V dropped 0 bases and J dropped 3; count of bases not matched to a gene: 4. Looked up from germline, CDR1 is SGHKS and CDR2 is YYEKEE (reference sequence). The CDR3 has 15 amino acids. DNA of the CDR3: TGTGCCAGCAGCTTGGGAGACAGGGTAACAGATACGCAGTATTTT. Amino acid sequence: CASSLGDRVTDTQYF.

The chain employs TRBV10-3 and TRBJ1-3; D ambiguous. There are 15 residues in the CDR3. Trimming shortened V by 3 bases and J by 4 bases, and 13 bases separated the two germline ends. Per germline, CDR1 ENHRY and CDR2 SYGVKD. Here the CDR3 DNA reads TGTGCCATCAGTGACCCGGGATTTATCGGAAACACCATATATTTT. It encodes CAISDPGFIGNTIYF.